Listed here are 10 T cell receptor beta chains from one sample, sequenced in a study of post-analysis software for immune sequencing data (dated by TCRdb to the mid-2010s). Beyond this particular receptor, the publication reports: Patients showed significantly higher frequencies than controls for roughly 5 TRBV segments, among them TRBV5-6, TRBV5-1 and TRBV20-1.

Their antigens are not known. The receptor library was made with PCR. The data were produced on an Illumina HiSeq 2500. To reduce PCR and sequencing biases, unique molecular identifiers were incorporated into the TCR beta cDNA libraries. Through fastp at Q25 and MiXCR, TCRdb rebuilt clones from the public reads, retaining in-frame beta chains. CDR3 protein sequences are deduplicated, and each keeps its most common genes and DNA. This sample is represented by about 180,000 distinct CDR3 sequences; roughly 30% of them were singletons. The ten top clones hold 1.5% of the sample. Sequencing was performed on blood. The receptors derive from a girl aged 5-17 years with multiple sclerosis.

This clonotype occurred many times. The V gene is TRBV27, the J gene TRBJ2-3; D is unclear. V was cut by 0 bases and J by 4 bases, with 11 bases left in between. This CDR3 contains 15 residues. Germline CDR1 MNHEY, CDR2 SMNVEV (reference sequence). CDR3: CASSLSLGLADTQYF. Here the CDR3 DNA reads TGTGCCAGCAGTTTATCCCTGGGCTTGGCAGATACGCAGTATTTT.

Concerning this clonotype: Possible read error: a much larger clone is one base away. V and J are TRBV5-1 and TRBJ2-1, with 9 bases identical to TRBD2. CDR3 length equals 15 residues. Germline CDR1 SGHRS, CDR2 YFSETQ. The CDR3 bases are TGCGCCAGCAGCAGACCTAGCGGGGATAGGGATGAGCAGGTCTTC. Amino acid sequence: CASSRPSGDRDEQVF.

At least ten counts were recorded for this clonotype. The chain uses TRBV29-1 and TRBJ1-2; 8 positions match TRBD1. Germline loops: CDR1 SQVTM, CDR2 ANQGSEA. Trimming cost V 5 bases and J 8 bases; bases outside gene matches: 7. The CDR3 is made up of 12 amino acids. The CDR3 DNA sequence: TGCAGCGTTACGGACAGGGTGAAAGGCTACACCTTC. Amino acid sequence: CSVTDRVKGYTF.

This clonotype has ten or more counts. V and J are TRBV12-3 or TRBV12-4 and TRBJ2-1; D not certain. Trimming removed 3 bases at V and 8 bases at J, with 14 bases between. This CDR3 spans 14 amino acids. The CDR3 loop is CASSLRLLIHEQFF. The DNA for the CDR3 is TGTGCCAGCAGTTTGAGACTTTTGATTCATGAGCAGTTCTTC.

The rearrangement joins TRBV10-3 to TRBJ1-1, with D possibly TRBD1 on 6 matching bases. Germline loops: CDR1 ENHRY, CDR2 SYGVKD. The CDR3 spans 14 residues. V gave up 10 bases and J gave up 3 bases, with 18 bases separating them. The CDR3 here is CATLIGGRDTEAFF. The CDR3 bases are TGTGCCACCCTGATTGGGGGCAGGGACACTGAAGCTTTCTTT.

This chain joins TRBV29-1 and TRBJ2-7, with 7 bases that match TRBD1. Near its end, the DNA agrees better with TRBJ2-5, so the J call may be wrong. CDR1 is SQVTM and CDR2 is ANQGSEA in the germline V gene. This CDR3 has 13 amino acids. CDR3 protein: CSARRGQRGTQYF. The CDR3 bases are TGCAGCGCCCGCAGGGGACAGAGGGGGACCCAGTACTTC.

Ten or more counts support this clonotype. The chain is built from TRBV5-8 and TRBJ1-2; TRBD1 aligns across 9 bases. Germline CDR1 reads SGHTS; CDR2 reads YDEGEE. Losses at the gene ends were 1 base for V and 0 bases for J; bases not matched to a gene: 4. CDR3 length: 16 residues. CDR3 nucleotides: TGTGCCAGCAGCTTGTTGGGACAGGGCACTAACTATGGCTACACCTTC. Translating gives CASSLLGQGTNYGYTF.

There are a few counts of this clonotype. The chain employs TRBV6-5 and TRBJ2-3; no clear D. The germline V and J ends were trimmed by 5 bases and 1 base, with 13 bases remaining between them. CDR3 length: 15 amino acids. Germline CDR1 and CDR2: MNHEY and SVGAGI. The CDR3: CASSDPLVGTDTQYF. Here the CDR3 DNA reads TGTGCCAGCAGTGACCCCCTGGTAGGCACAGATACGCAGTATTTT.

V is TRBV7-9 and J is TRBJ1-4; D not certain. The ends were cut back, 5 bases at V and 0 bases at J, with 13 bases in the middle. There are 16 residues in the CDR3. Germline V gives CDR1 SEHNR, CDR2 FQNEAQ (reference sequence). The DNA for the CDR3 is TGTGCCAGCAGCCCAAGGATGCCTTCAACTAATGAAAAACTGTTTTTT. Amino acid sequence: CASSPRMPSTNEKLFF.

This clonotype was recorded many times. The rearrangement joins TRBV20-1 to TRBJ2-7, with 7 bases that match TRBD2. Germline lookup yields CDR1 DFQATT and CDR2 SNEGSKA (reference sequence). J was trimmed by 4 bases and V by 4 bases; bases with no gene match: 7. This CDR3 is 13 amino acids long. The chain's CDR3 is CSANGLDLYEQYF. The DNA of the CDR3 is TGCAGTGCTAATGGACTAGATTTGTACGAGCAGTACTTC.